Presented here are 29 T cell receptor beta chains from one specimen sequenced in a study of blood T cell repertoires in COVID-19. Some clones are missing from TCRdb's copy, which holds only in-frame ones; the method was immunoSEQ multiplex PCR. The sample has some 110,000 clones, over 80% seen once. Sequenced: peripheral blood. These TCRs come from a woman between 65 and 79 years old with acute or convalescent COVID-19.

The chain links TRBV9 to TRBJ2-5; the D is unclear. Looked up from germline, CDR1 is SGDLS and CDR2 is YYNGEE. The CDR3 totals 14 residues. Between the trimmed V and J ends, which lost 0 bases and 1 base, there was a span of 7 bases. The CDR3 nucleotides are TGTGCCAGCAGCGTAGGAGCAGGCCAAGAGACCCAGTACTTC. Its translation: CASSVGAGQETQYF.

This clone was found a few times. The chain joins TRBV5-1 to TRBJ1-5, with 8 bases aligning to TRBD1. The V and J ends lost 4 bases and 4 bases, in that order; junction bases with no gene match: 10. The germline CDR1 and CDR2 sequences are SGHRS and YFSETQ. The CDR3 length is 16 residues. The CDR3 spells CASSPGQGGRNQPQHF. DNA for the CDR3: TGCGCCAGCAGCCCAGGACAGGGCGGAAGAAATCAGCCCCAGCATTTT.

This clone was found once. The V call is TRBV5-1, the J call TRBJ2-1; 7 nucleotides align to TRBD1. The J segment lost 5 bases and the V segment lost 4 bases, leaving 9 bases of the junction unmatched. Germline CDR1 reads SGHRS; CDR2 reads YFSETQ. The CDR3 is made up of 15 amino acids. The DNA for the CDR3 is TGCGCCAGCAGCGGGGGACAGCCCGAGAACAATGAGCAGTTCTTC. Its protein product is CASSGGQPENNEQFF.

The rearrangement links TRBV19 to TRBJ1-2, with a possible D match to TRBD1 (6 bases). The CDR3 contains 19 residues. Looked up from germline, CDR1 is LNHDA and CDR2 is SQIVND (reference sequence). The V end lost 6 bases, the J end lost 1 base, and 27 bases lay between the germline ends. CDR3 nucleotides: TGTGCCAGTAGCGGACAGCCGCGCGGGCGTGGAGCGGTTAACTATGGCTACACCTTC. Translation: CASSGQPRGRGAVNYGYTF.

CDR3: CASSLDAKDTQYF. DNA for the CDR3: TGTGCCAGCAGCTTAGATGCGAAAGATACGCAGTATTTT. The genes are TRBV11-3 and TRBJ2-3, with unresolved D. Trimming took 0 bases from V and 5 from J, leaving 6 bases between them. Germline CDR1 is SGHNT and CDR2 is YENEEA. CDR3 size: 13 residues.

CDR3 sequence (DNA): TGTGCCAGCAGCCGTAGCGGGGGGGCCAACACAGATACGCAGTATTTT. This gives the protein CASSRSGGANTDTQYF. This chain joins TRBV5-4 and TRBJ2-3, with TRBD2 matching over 11 bases. The junction had 6 bases not matched to a gene; V was cut back by 4 bases and J by 2 bases. Looked up from germline, CDR1 is SGHNT and CDR2 is YYREEE (reference sequence). There are 16 residues in the CDR3.

J is TRBJ1-2 and V is TRBV5-6, with a tentative D call TRBD1 (5 bases). Trimming cost V 2 bases and J 5 bases, with 16 bases left between them. Germline lookup yields CDR1 SGHDT and CDR2 YYEEEE. The CDR3 runs 15 residues. DNA for the CDR3: TGTGCCAGCAGCTTTTTAGACCGGGACTTATATGGCTACACCTTC. Protein product: CASSFLDRDLYGYTF.

The genes are TRBV5-1 and TRBJ1-5, with D perhaps TRBD1 (5 bases). Deletions cut 0 bases from V and 4 bases from J, with 11 bases between. Germline CDR1 SGHRS, CDR2 YFSETQ. The CDR3 length is 15 residues. CDR3 nucleotides: TGCGCCAGCAGCTTGGGTGACGGGACTAATCAGCCCCAGCATTTT. Its protein product is CASSLGDGTNQPQHF.

This clone was recorded once. The rearrangement joins TRBV10-3 to TRBJ1-2, with 7 bases that match TRBD1. The J segment lost 1 base and the V segment lost 3 bases, leaving 11 bases of the junction unmatched. The CDR3 consists of 17 residues. The germline V gene has CDR1 ENHRY and CDR2 SYGVKD. CDR3 DNA sequence: TGTGCCATCAGTGAATATGTAGGGACAGATAATAACTATGGCTACACCTTC. Translation gives CAISEYVGTDNNYGYTF.

The CDR3 is CASSYSGDYGYTF. DNA of the CDR3: TGTGCCAGCAGTTATTCGGGGGACTATGGCTACACCTTC. The rearrangement joins TRBV6-5 to TRBJ1-2, with a weak D call TRBD1 (5 bases). CDR1 is MNHEY and CDR2 is SVGAGI in the germline V gene. V lost 3 bases and J 3 bases, leaving 8 bases between the germline ends. The CDR3 is made up of 13 amino acids.

The J gene is TRBJ1-6, the V gene TRBV5-1; D may be TRBD1 (5 bases). Germline assignment: CDR1 SGHRS and CDR2 YFSETQ. The CDR3 contains 15 residues. Between the trimmed V and J ends, which lost 1 base and 10 bases, there was a span of 15 bases. The CDR3 reads CASSLSPGQYSPLHF. CDR3 nucleotide sequence: TGCGCCAGCAGCTTGAGTCCAGGGCAATACTCACCCCTCCACTTT.

V and J are TRBV4-1 and TRBJ2-7, with D possibly being TRBD2 (5 bases). Trimming left V 0 bases short and J 4 bases short, with 16 bases between. Germline CDR1 MGHRA, CDR2 YSYEKL. The CDR3 runs 16 residues. The CDR3 DNA reads TGCGCCAGCAGCCAAGATGCGGGTGTAAGTGGTTACGAGCAGTACTTC. It specifies CASSQDAGVSGYEQYF.

V and J are TRBV5-4 and TRBJ2-3; TRBD2 matches 9 bases. With V trimmed by 5 bases and J by 7 bases, 11 bases remained unmatched. The CDR3 has 15 amino acids. The germline V gene has CDR1 SGHNT and CDR2 YYREEE (reference sequence). CDR3 region: CASRSSREGRNTQYF. The CDR3 DNA follows: TGTGCCAGCAGGTCGTCGCGGGAGGGCCGGAATACGCAGTATTTT.

The genes are TRBV19 and TRBJ1-3; D is possibly TRBD1 (5 bases). Looked up from germline, CDR1 is LNHDA and CDR2 is SQIVND (reference sequence). V shed 2 bases and J shed 0 bases, with 11 bases lying between them. The CDR3 length is 16 residues. The CDR3 is CASSISQGRSGNTIYF. The CDR3 nucleotides are TGTGCCAGTAGTATATCCCAGGGCCGCTCTGGAAACACCATATATTTT.

J is TRBJ2-3 and V is TRBV5-1; 7 bases map to TRBD2. Germline lookup yields CDR1 SGHRS and CDR2 YFSETQ. There are 14 residues in the CDR3. Trimming removed 4 bases from V and 2 bases from J; junction bases left unmatched: 4. In DNA form, the CDR3 reads TGCGCCAGCAGCACCGGACTAGACACAGATACGCAGTATTTT. Protein: CASSTGLDTDTQYF. Variable domain in full (rest from reference TRBV5-1 and TRBJ2-3): KAGVTQTPRYLIKTRGQQVTLSCSPISGHRSVSWYQQTPGQGLQFLFEYFSETQRNKGNFPGRFSGRQFSNSRSEMNVSTLELGDSALYLCASSTGLDTDTQYFGPGTRLTVL.

For the CDR3, the DNA is TGTGCCAGCAGCTTTTCGGACACTGAAGCTTTCTTT. It specifies CASSFSDTEAFF. The chain carries TRBV7-8 and TRBJ1-1; D not certain. V was cut by 3 bases and J by 3 bases, with 5 bases left in between. Germline loops: CDR1 SGHVS, CDR2 FQNEAQ. This CDR3 has 12 amino acids.

This clone was observed a handful of times. The V gene is TRBV7-9, the J gene TRBJ1-2; possible D gene TRBD1, 5 bases. The V end was cut by 10 bases, the J end by 1 base, with 10 bases between. Germline V gives CDR1 SEHNR, CDR2 FQNEAQ (reference sequence). The CDR3 loop spans 12 amino acids. DNA of the CDR3: TGTGCCATTGCCAGGGTTAACTATGGCTACACCTTC. Protein sequence: CAIARVNYGYTF. Full variable domain (remainder filled in from reference TRBV7-9 and TRBJ1-2): DTGVSQNPRHKITKRGQNVTFRCDPISEHNRLYWYRQTLGQGPEFLTYFQNEAQLEKSRLLSDRFSAERPKGSFSTLEIQRTEQGDSAMYLCAIARVNYGYTFGSGTRLTVV.

The V call is TRBV10-3, the J call TRBJ2-7; a weak D match, TRBD1 (6 bases). The germline V gene encodes CDR1 ENHRY and CDR2 SYGVKD. Trimming stripped 3 bases from V and 4 bases from J, with 13 bases between. The length of the CDR3 is 14 residues. CDR3 protein: CAISEGTILYEQYF. The CDR3 bases are TGTGCCATCAGTGAAGGGACAATTTTGTACGAGCAGTACTTC.

This chain uses TRBV7-2 with TRBJ2-3; TRBD2 matches at 13 bases. The CDR3 sequence is 14 residues long. Germline V lookup: CDR1 SGHTA, CDR2 FQGNSA. Trimming removed 4 bases from V and 6 bases from J; junction bases left unmatched: 1. The CDR3 DNA is TGTGCCAGCAGCTCGGGACTAGCGGGGGATACGCAGTATTTT. It codes for CASSSGLAGDTQYF. Full variable domain (remainder filled in from reference TRBV7-2 and TRBJ2-3): GAGVSQSPSNKVTEKGKDVELRCDPISGHTALYWYRQSLGQGLEFLIYFQGNSAPDKSGLPSDRFSAERTGGSVSTLTIQRTQQEDSAVYLCASSSGLAGDTQYFGPGTRLTVL.

The chain carries TRBV7-8 and TRBJ1-4; D may be TRBD1 (5 bases). Trimming took off 1 base at V and 8 bases at J, with 11 bases between the two ends. Germline V gene data show CDR1 as SGHVS and CDR2 as FQNEAQ. The CDR3 is 14 amino acids. CDR3 bases: TGTGCCAGCAGCTTAGATCCAGGGAGGGAAAAACTGTTTTTT. Its protein is CASSLDPGREKLFF.

The chain is built from TRBV15 and TRBJ2-6; D might be TRBD1 (5 bases). Germline V gene lookup returns CDR1 LNHNV and CDR2 YYDKDF (reference sequence). This CDR3 comprises 16 residues. V was clipped by 0 bases and J by 4 bases, with 10 bases between them. The CDR3 nucleotides read TGTGCCACCAGCAGAGATCTGGGGCCCGGGGCCAACGTCCTGACTTTC. Its translation: CATSRDLGPGANVLTF.

Comments on this clone: The junction does not match germline at one end; this may be a read error. The chain joins TRBV10-3 to TRBJ2-2; 12 positions match TRBD1. The CDR3 spans 16 residues. CDR1 and CDR2 (germline): ENHRY, SYGVKD. The CDR3 reads CATSSGTGGNTGELFF. The CDR3 DNA reads TGTGCCACCAGTTCTGGGACAGGGGGCAATACCGGGGAGCTGTTTTTT.

The chain combines TRBV3-1 (or the pseudogene TRBV3-2) with TRBJ2-7, with D perhaps TRBD2 (5 bases). This CDR3 region has 13 residues. The ends were cut back, 1 base at V and 6 bases at J, with 10 bases in the middle. Germline-derived CDR1 and CDR2 are LGHDT and YNNKEL (reference sequence). CDR3 in DNA: TGTGCCAGCAGCCAAGTTCCTAGCCCCGAGCAGTACTTC. It encodes CASSQVPSPEQYF.

This chain connects TRBV25-1 to TRBJ1-2, with TRBD1 matching 8 bases. J lost 5 bases, V lost 8 bases, and 10 bases had no gene match. CDR1 and CDR2 (germline): MGHDK, SYGVNS. The CDR3 contains 14 residues. The CDR3 loop reads CASARQGSYYGYTF. Written as DNA, the CDR3 is TGTGCCAGCGCACGACAGGGGAGCTATTATGGCTACACCTTC.

This clone was detected only a few times. The rearrangement joins TRBV15 to TRBJ2-3; possible D gene TRBD1, 6 bases. Trimming pared 3 bases from V and 1 base from J, leaving 11 bases between. The germline CDR1 and CDR2 sequences are LNHNV and YYDKDF (reference sequence). This CDR3 spans 15 amino acids. The CDR3 sequence: CATSSSRQGTDTQYF. In DNA, the CDR3 is TGTGCCACCAGCAGCTCGAGACAGGGCACAGATACGCAGTATTTT.

The chain couples TRBV6-1 to TRBJ1-6; D gene ambiguous. This CDR3 contains 15 residues. V was trimmed by 5 bases and J by 7 bases, leaving 15 bases between them. CDR1 and CDR2 from the germline V gene are MNHNS and SASEGT. The CDR3: CASSLRLPTNSPLHF. In DNA, the CDR3 is TGTGCCAGCAGTTTACGACTCCCTACGAATTCACCCCTCCACTTT.

The chain combines TRBV25-1 with TRBJ2-1; D is perhaps TRBD2 (6 bases). Germline CDR1 and CDR2: MGHDK and SYGVNS. Trimming left V 3 bases short and J 6 bases short, with 6 bases between. The length of the CDR3 is 12 residues. CDR3 protein: CASSDSGNEQFF. In nucleotides, the CDR3 is TGTGCCAGCAGTGATAGCGGCAATGAGCAGTTCTTC.

V is TRBV5-1 and J is TRBJ2-7; no clear D. Germline-derived CDR1 and CDR2 are SGHRS and YFSETQ. CDR3 length: 15 residues. V lost 0 bases, J lost 3 bases, and 13 bases lay in between. The CDR3 bases are TGCGCCAGCAGCTTGGCAGGCGATAGTGACTACGAGCAGTACTTC. Translation gives CASSLAGDSDYEQYF.

The rearrangement joins TRBV19 to TRBJ1-1, with D uncertain. This CDR3 is built from 14 residues. The V end was cut by 0 bases, the J end by 2 bases, with 7 bases between. Germline loops: CDR1 LNHDA, CDR2 SQIVND (reference sequence). The CDR3, as DNA: TGTGCCAGTAGTATAGATCTGCGTAACACTGAAGCTTTCTTT. Encoded protein: CASSIDLRNTEAFF.